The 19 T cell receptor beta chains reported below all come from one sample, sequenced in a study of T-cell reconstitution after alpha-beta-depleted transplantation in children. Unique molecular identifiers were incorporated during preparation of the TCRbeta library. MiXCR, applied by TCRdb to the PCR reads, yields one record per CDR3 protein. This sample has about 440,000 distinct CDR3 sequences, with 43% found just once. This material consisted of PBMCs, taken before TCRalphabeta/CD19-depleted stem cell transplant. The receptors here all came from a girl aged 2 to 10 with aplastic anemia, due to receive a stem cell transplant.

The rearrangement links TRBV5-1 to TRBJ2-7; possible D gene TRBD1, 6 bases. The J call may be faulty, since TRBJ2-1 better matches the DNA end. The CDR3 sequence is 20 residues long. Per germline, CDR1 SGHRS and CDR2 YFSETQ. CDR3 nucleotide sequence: TGCGCCAGCACTGGGGAAGAAGGGACACATGCGTCGTCTAAGGGGGACGAGCAGTTCTTC. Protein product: CASTGEEGTHASSKGDEQFF.

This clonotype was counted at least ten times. CDR3 nucleotide sequence: TGTGCCAGCAGTCCCGGGACAGGGGGCCCAAATGAGCAGTTCTTC. Amino acids: CASSPGTGGPNEQFF. The chain has TRBV12-3 or TRBV12-4 and TRBJ2-1; TRBD1 agrees at 12 bases. The CDR3 extends over 15 amino acids. Trimming took 5 bases from V and 7 from J; bases not matched to a gene: 6.

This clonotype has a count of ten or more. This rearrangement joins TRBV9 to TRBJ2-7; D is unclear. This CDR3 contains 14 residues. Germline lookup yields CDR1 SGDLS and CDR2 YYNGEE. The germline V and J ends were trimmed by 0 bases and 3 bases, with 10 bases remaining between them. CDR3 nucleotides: TGTGCCAGCAGCGTAGATCCGGAGATCTACGAGCAGTACTTC. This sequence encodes CASSVDPEIYEQYF.

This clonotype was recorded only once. CDR3 sequence: CASSFALGSETQYF. The CDR3 DNA is TGTGCCAGCAGCTTCGCTTTGGGGTCAGAGACCCAGTACTTC. The chain is built from TRBV7-9 and TRBJ2-5; no firm D call. Looked up from germline, CDR1 is SEHNR and CDR2 is FQNEAQ (reference sequence). This CDR3 is built from 14 residues. The V end lost 3 bases, the J end lost 4 bases, and 12 bases lay between the germline ends.

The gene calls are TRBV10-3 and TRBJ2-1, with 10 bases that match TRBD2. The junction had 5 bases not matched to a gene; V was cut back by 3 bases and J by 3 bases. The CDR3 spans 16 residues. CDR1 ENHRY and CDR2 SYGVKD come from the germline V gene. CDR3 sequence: CAISDLAGGHYNEQFF. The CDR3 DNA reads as TGTGCCATCAGTGACTTAGCGGGGGGTCACTACAATGAGCAGTTCTTC.

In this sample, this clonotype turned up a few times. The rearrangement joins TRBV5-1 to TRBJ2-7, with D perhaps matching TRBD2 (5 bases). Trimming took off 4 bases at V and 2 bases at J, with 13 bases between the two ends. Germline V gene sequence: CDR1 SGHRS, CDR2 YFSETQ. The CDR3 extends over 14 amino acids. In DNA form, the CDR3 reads TGCGCCAGCAGCCGGGCGAACGGGGCCTACGAGCAGTACTTC. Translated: CASSRANGAYEQYF.

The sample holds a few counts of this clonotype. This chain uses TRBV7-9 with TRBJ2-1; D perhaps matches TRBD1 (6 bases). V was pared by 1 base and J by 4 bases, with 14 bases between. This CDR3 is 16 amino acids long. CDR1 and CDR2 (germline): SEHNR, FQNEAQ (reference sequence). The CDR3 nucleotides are TGTGCCAGCAGCTTAGAGCTTGGGGGCTCATACAATGAGCAGTTCTTC. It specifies CASSLELGGSYNEQFF.

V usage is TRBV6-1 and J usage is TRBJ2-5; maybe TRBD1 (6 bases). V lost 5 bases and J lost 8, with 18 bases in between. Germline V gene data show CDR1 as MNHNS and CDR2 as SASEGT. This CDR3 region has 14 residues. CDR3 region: CASSKRTAVSTQYF. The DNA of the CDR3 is TGTGCCAGCAGTAAACGGACAGCTGTCTCTACCCAGTACTTC.

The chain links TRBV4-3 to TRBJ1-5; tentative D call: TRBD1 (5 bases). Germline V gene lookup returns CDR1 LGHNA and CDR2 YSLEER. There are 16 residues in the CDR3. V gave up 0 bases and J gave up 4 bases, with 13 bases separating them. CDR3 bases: TGCGCCAGCAGCCAAGATTTGGGGACGCAGAATCAGCCCCAGCATTTT. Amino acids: CASSQDLGTQNQPQHF.

The CDR3 DNA reads TGCGCCAGCAGTTGGGGCCCCGGGGACTCCGAGCAGTACTTC. It yields the protein CASSWGPGDSEQYF. The gene calls are TRBV10-1 and TRBJ2-7, with D possibly TRBD2 on 6 matching bases. The ends were cut back, 5 bases at V and 6 bases at J, with 17 bases in the middle. CDR1 is WNHNN and CDR2 is SYGVQD in the germline V gene (reference sequence). This CDR3 has 14 amino acids.

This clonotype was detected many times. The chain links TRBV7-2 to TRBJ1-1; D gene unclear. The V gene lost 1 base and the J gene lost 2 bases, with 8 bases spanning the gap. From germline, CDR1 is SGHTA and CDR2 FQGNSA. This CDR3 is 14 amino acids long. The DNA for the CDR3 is TGTGCCAGCAGCTTAGATGGGAAAAACACTGAAGCTTTCTTT. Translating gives CASSLDGKNTEAFF.

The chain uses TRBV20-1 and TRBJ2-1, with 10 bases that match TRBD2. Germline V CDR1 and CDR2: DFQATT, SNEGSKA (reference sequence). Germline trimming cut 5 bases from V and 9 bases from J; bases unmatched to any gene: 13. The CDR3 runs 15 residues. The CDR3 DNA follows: TGCAGTGCTCTTAGCGGGGGGCCCCTCGGGGGTGAGCAGTTCTTC. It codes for CSALSGGPLGGEQFF.

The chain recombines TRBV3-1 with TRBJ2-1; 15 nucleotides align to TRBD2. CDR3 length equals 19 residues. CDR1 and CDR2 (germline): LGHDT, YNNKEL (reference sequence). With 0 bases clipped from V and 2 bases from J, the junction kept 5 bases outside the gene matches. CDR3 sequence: CASSQDRGLAGGAYNEQFF. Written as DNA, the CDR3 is TGTGCCAGCAGCCAAGATAGGGGACTAGCGGGAGGTGCCTACAATGAGCAGTTCTTC.

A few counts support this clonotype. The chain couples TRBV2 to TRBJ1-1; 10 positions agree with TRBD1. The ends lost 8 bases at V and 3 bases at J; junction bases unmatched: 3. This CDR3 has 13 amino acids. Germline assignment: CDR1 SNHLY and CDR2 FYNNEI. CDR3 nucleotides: TGTGCCAGCGACAGGGGGCTCGACACTGAAGCTTTCTTT. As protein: CASDRGLDTEAFF.

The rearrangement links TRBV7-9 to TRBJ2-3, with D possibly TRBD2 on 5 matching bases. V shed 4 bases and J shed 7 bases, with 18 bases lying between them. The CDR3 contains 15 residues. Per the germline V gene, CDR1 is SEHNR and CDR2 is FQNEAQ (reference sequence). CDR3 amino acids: CASSSRGLPGHTQYF. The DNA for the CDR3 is TGTGCCAGCAGCTCCCGCGGACTTCCCGGTCATACGCAGTATTTT.

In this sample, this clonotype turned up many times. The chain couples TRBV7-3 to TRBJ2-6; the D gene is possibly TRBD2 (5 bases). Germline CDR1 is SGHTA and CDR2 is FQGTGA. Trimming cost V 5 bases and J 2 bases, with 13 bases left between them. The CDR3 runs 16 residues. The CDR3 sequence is CASSREVSAGANVLTF. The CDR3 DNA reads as TGTGCCAGCAGCCGAGAGGTTAGCGCTGGGGCCAACGTCCTGACTTTC. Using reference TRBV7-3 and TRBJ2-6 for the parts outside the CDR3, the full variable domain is GAGVSQTPSNKVTEKGKYVELRCDPISGHTALYWYRQSLGQGPEFLIYFQGTGAADDSGLPNDRFFAVRPEGSVSTLKIQRTERGDSAVYLCASSREVSAGANVLTFGAGSRLTVL.

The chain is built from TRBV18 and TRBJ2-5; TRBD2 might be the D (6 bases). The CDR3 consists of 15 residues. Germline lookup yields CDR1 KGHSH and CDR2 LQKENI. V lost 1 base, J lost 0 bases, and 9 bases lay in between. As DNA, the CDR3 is TGTGCCAGCTCACCACTCCGGGACTACCAAGAGACCCAGTACTTC. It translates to CASSPLRDYQETQYF.

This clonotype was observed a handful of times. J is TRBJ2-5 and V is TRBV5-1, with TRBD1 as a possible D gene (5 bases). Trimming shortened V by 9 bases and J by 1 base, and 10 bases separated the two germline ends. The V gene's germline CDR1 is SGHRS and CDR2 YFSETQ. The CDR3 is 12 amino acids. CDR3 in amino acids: CANPRVQETQYF. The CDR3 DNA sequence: TGCGCCAACCCCAGGGTCCAAGAGACCCAGTACTTC.

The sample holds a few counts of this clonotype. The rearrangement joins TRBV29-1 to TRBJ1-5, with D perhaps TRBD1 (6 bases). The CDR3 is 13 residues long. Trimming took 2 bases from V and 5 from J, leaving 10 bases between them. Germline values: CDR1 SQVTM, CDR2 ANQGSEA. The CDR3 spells CSVETGTDQPQHF. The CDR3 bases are TGCAGCGTTGAAACAGGGACCGATCAGCCCCAGCATTTT. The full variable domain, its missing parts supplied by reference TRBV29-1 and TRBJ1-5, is SAVISQKPSRDICQRGTSLTIQCQVDSQVTMMFWYRQQPGQSLTLIATANQGSEATYESGFVIDKFPISRPNLTFSTLTVSNMSPEDSSIYLCSVETGTDQPQHFGDGTRLSIL.